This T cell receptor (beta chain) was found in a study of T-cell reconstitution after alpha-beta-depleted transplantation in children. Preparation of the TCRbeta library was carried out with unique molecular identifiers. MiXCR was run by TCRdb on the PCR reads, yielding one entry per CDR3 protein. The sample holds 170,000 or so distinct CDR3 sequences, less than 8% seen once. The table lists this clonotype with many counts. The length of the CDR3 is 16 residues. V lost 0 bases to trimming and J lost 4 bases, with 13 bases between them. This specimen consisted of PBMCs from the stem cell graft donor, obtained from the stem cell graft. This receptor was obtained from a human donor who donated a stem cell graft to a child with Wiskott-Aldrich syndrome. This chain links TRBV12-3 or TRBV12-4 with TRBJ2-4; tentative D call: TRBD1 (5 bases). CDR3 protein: CASSLALHRNKNIQYF. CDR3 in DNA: TGTGCCAGCAGTTTAGCCCTACACAGGAATAAAAACATTCAGTACTTC.